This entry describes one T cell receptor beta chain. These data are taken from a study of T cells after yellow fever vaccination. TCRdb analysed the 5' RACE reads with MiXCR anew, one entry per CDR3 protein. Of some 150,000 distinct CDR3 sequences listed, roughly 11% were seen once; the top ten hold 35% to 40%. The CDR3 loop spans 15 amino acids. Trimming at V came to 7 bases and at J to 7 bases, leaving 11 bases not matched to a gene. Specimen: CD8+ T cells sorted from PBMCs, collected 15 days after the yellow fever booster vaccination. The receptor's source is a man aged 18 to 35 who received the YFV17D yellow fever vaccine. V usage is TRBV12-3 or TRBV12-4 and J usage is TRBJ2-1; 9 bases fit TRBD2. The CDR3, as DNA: TGTGCCAGCACCCTCGGCGGGGGGGCGAATAATGAGCAGTTCTTC. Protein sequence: CASTLGGGANNEQFF.